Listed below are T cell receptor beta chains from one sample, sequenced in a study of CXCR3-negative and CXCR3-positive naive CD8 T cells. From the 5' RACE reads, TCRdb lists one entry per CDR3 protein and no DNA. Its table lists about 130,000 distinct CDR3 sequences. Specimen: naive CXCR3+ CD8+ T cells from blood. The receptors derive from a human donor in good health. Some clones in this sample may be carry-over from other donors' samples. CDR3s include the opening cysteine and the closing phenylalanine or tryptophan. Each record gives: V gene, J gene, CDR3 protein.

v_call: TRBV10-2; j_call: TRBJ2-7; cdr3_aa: CASSSGSSYEQYF
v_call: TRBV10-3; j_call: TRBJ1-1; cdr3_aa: CAISEIPRTTEAFF
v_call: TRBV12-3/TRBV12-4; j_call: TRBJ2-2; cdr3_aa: CASSFPREGFVTTGELFF
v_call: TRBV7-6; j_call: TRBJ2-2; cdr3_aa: CASSSIMNTGELFF
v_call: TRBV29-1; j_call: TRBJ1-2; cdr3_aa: CSVEEGYRGYTF
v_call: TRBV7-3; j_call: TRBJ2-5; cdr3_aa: CASSRDGTSGETQYF
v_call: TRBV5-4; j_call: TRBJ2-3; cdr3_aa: CASSRLAGTTDTQYF
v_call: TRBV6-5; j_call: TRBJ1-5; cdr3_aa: CASTAGYYQPQHF
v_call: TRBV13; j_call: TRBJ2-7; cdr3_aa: CASSLGGDLGYEQYF
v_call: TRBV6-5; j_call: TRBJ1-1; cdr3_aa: CASSAVQGPEAFF
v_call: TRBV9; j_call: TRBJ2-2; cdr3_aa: CASSILAGGSPGELFF
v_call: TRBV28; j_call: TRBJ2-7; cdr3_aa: CASSPTGGPEQYF
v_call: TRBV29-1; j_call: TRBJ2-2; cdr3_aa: CSVERDGNTGELFF
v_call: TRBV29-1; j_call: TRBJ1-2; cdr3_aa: CSVQGFMGFGDGYTF
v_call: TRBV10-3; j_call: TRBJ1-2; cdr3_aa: CANFMATNYGYTF
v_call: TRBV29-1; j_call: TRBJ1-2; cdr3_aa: CSARQSSYGYTF
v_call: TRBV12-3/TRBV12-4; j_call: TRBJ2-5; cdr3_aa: CASSWDSRETQYF
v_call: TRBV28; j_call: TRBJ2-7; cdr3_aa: CASRRGQGSHEQYF
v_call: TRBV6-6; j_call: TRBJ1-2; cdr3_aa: CASSPNLQGQWYGYTF
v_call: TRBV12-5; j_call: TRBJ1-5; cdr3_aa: CASGLANQPQHF
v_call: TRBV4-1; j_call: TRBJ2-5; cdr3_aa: CASSGGRAEETQYF
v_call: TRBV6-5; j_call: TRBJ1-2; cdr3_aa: CASSYEAGTVYGYTF
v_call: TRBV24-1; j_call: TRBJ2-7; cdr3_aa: CATRGDSYEQYF
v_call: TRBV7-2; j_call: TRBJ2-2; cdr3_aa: CASSLLGGGDTGELFF
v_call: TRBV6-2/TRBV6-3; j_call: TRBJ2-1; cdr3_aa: CASSYSATREQFF
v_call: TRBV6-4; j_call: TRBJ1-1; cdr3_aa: CASKHRALNTEAFF
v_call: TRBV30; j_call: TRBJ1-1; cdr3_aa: CAWSKTVNTEAFF
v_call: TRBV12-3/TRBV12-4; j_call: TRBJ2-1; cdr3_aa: CASSLGAEGNLYNEQFF
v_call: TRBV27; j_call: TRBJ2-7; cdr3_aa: CASRSRGTALWGYEQYF
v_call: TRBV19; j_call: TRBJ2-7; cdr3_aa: CASSIGDLNYEQYF
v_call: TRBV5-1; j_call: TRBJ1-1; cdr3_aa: CASSLRGVNTEAFF